This T cell receptor (beta chain) stems from a study of CD8+ T cells in alopecia areata. In germline, CDR1 is SQVTM, CDR2 ANQGSEA. This CDR3 is 15 amino acids long. Trimming removed 0 bases from V and 6 bases from J, with 17 bases in between. Specified treatment: oral pan-JAK inhibitor, 5-10 mg twice daily. Extracted from the samples, RNA was reverse transcribed into cDNA to serve as the sequencing template. Assay used: immunoSEQ multiplex PCR; TCRdb lists only in-frame clones, some missing. This table holds a few hundred thousand clones, approximately 72% found once. The chain is built from TRBV29-1 and TRBJ1-1; D not certain. Specimen: CD4+ T cells sorted from blood, collected at roughly week 45, from a patient treated with tofacitinib. The receptor was derived from a human donor with alopecia areata. The DNA for the CDR3 is TGCAGCGTTGAAGAGTCTGGCAGGCTGGGCGCTGAAGCTTTCTTT. It translates to CSVEESGRLGAEAFF.